The 15 T cell receptor beta chains below were found in one sample sequenced in a study of T cells after yellow fever vaccination. TCRdb passed the 5' RACE reads through MiXCR, listing each CDR3 protein once. The sample contains about 330,000 distinct CDR3 sequences, roughly 4% of which appear only once. Here the sequenced sample was PBMCs, taken 5 days after the yellow fever booster vaccination. The origin of the receptors is a man between 18 and 29 years old who received the YFV17D yellow fever vaccine.

The genes are TRBV5-1 and TRBJ2-6; a weak D match, TRBD2 (5 bases). Germline V gene sequence: CDR1 SGHRS, CDR2 YFSETQ. Trimming removed 5 bases from V and 0 bases from J, with 15 bases in between. The length of the CDR3 is 17 residues. The CDR3 protein is CASSREQRISGANVLTF. The CDR3 region has the DNA TGCGCCAGCAGTAGGGAGCAGCGGATCTCTGGGGCCAACGTCCTGACTTTC.

Only a few counts were recorded for this clonotype. The V call is TRBV11-2, the J call TRBJ2-5, with D maybe TRBD2 (7 bases). The CDR3 has 15 residues. CDR1 SGHAT and CDR2 FQNNGV come from the germline V gene. V dropped 2 bases and J dropped 4 bases, with 14 bases sitting between them. The CDR3 sequence: CASSLWRGLGETQYF. DNA of the CDR3: TGTGCCAGCAGCTTATGGCGGGGGCTTGGAGAGACCCAGTACTTC.

This clonotype was seen more than once but under ten times. The V gene is TRBV7-8, the J gene TRBJ1-3; D possibly corresponds to TRBD1 (5 bases). V was clipped by 4 bases and J by 4 bases, with 11 bases between them. The CDR3 has 14 amino acids. Germline CDR1 reads SGHVS; CDR2 reads FQNEAQ. Here the CDR3 DNA reads TGTGCCAGCAGCTCGGGACCCAACGGAAACACCATATATTTT. This gives the protein CASSSGPNGNTIYF.

This clonotype was found a few times. V and J are TRBV11-3 and TRBJ1-3; tentative D call: TRBD1 (5 bases). The CDR3 consists of 15 residues. Germline V gene data show CDR1 as SGHNT and CDR2 as YENEEA. The germline V and J ends were trimmed by 3 bases and 4 bases, with 13 bases remaining between them. CDR3: CASSFGGLDGNTIYF. The CDR3, as DNA: TGTGCCAGCAGCTTTGGGGGACTGGACGGAAACACCATATATTTT.

This clonotype appeared many times. J is TRBJ1-6 and V is TRBV6-5; 7 bases are a match to TRBD1. The CDR3 runs to 19 residues. CDR1 is MNHEY and CDR2 is SVGAGI in the germline V gene. V was pared by 4 bases and J by 10 bases, with 22 bases of the junction left unmatched. CDR3 loop: CASSSRGQWRPGSSSPLHF. The DNA of the CDR3 is TGTGCCAGCAGTTCTCGGGGACAGTGGCGGCCCGGGAGTAGCTCACCCCTCCACTTT.

This clonotype has just a few counts. The chain is built from TRBV12-3 or TRBV12-4 and TRBJ2-7, with 9 nucleotides matching TRBD1. After removal of 3 bases from V and 7 bases from J, the junction contained 16 bases not matched to a gene. The CDR3 covers 17 residues. The CDR3: CASSLLGQGGPPLEQYF. CDR3 in DNA: TGTGCCAGCAGTTTGCTGGGACAGGGCGGGCCACCTTTGGAGCAGTACTTC.

The gene calls are TRBV20-1 and TRBJ2-3; D perhaps matches TRBD2 (6 bases). The CDR3 runs 16 residues. Trimming removed 1 base at V and 7 bases at J, with 21 bases between. From germline, CDR1 is DFQATT and CDR2 SNEGSKA (reference sequence). The CDR3 region has the DNA TGCAGTGCTAGAGGTCGTGGCGGTGGGAGCGGGCATACGCAGTATTTT. This sequence encodes CSARGRGGGSGHTQYF.

This clonotype was seen many times. The rearrangement joins TRBV12-3 or TRBV12-4 to TRBJ2-5; D uncertain. The CDR3 length is 15 residues. Deletions cut 3 bases from V and 3 bases from J, with 14 bases between. The CDR3 loop reads CASSFSAVGKETQYF. DNA for the CDR3: TGTGCCAGCAGTTTTTCCGCGGTGGGTAAAGAGACCCAGTACTTC.

V usage is TRBV5-1 and J usage is TRBJ2-5, with D possibly matching TRBD1 (5 bases). Germline CDR1 is SGHRS and CDR2 is YFSETQ. This CDR3 has 14 residues. V lost 1 base to trimming and J lost 4 bases, with 11 bases between them. CDR3 region: CASSLSSQGETQYF. The DNA for the CDR3 is TGCGCCAGCAGCTTGTCTTCCCAGGGAGAGACCCAGTACTTC.

Only a few counts were recorded for this clonotype. The chain joins TRBV14 to TRBJ1-2, with no clear D. Per germline, CDR1 SGHDN and CDR2 FVKESK. CDR3 length: 13 amino acids. V lost 5 bases and J lost 7, with 14 bases in between. In DNA form, the CDR3 reads TGTGCCAGCAGCTCCGGACCTGCAGCTGGCTACACCTTC. This translates into CASSSGPAAGYTF.

The genes are TRBV7-9 and TRBJ1-5, with 9 bases lining up with TRBD1. The CDR3 is 15 residues long. Germline CDR1 reads SEHNR; CDR2 reads FQNEAQ (reference sequence). V was clipped by 3 bases and J by 8 bases; unmatched bases: 8. The CDR3 DNA sequence: TGTGCCAGCAGCTTTTCGGGACAGGGCTGGGAGCCCCAGCATTTT. This gives the protein CASSFSGQGWEPQHF.

The chain uses TRBV6-5 and TRBJ2-6; 8 bases agree with TRBD1. Germline-derived CDR1 and CDR2 are MNHEY and SVGAGI. The ends lost 2 bases at V and 0 bases at J; junction bases unmatched: 9. The CDR3 consists of 19 residues. The CDR3 loop reads CASSYVGQGVLSGANVLTF. The CDR3, as DNA: TGTGCCAGCAGTTACGTCGGACAGGGTGTACTCTCTGGGGCCAACGTCCTGACTTTC.

The gene calls are TRBV11-2 and TRBJ2-3; D is possibly TRBD2 (6 bases). V shed 0 bases and J shed 3 bases, with 13 bases lying between them. Germline CDR1 SGHAT, CDR2 FQNNGV. This CDR3 spans 16 amino acids. The chain's CDR3 is CASSLDWRGRTDTQYF. The CDR3 region has the DNA TGTGCCAGCAGCTTAGATTGGCGGGGTCGAACAGATACGCAGTATTTT.

This clonotype was detected a few times. The chain has TRBV20-1 and TRBJ2-7; D unresolved. This CDR3 spans 12 amino acids. Trimming pared 0 bases from V and 6 bases from J, leaving 9 bases between. Germline CDR1 is DFQATT and CDR2 is SNEGSKA (reference sequence). The DNA for the CDR3 is TGCAGTGCTAGAGAGTTCTTCGCCGAGCAGTACTTC. It translates to CSAREFFAEQYF.

This clonotype was found many times. The chain employs TRBV25-1 and TRBJ2-1; 10 bases are shared with TRBD2. The J segment lost 6 bases and the V segment lost 7 bases, leaving 9 bases of the junction unmatched. The CDR3 is made up of 15 amino acids. CDR1 is MGHDK and CDR2 is SYGVNS in the germline V gene. CDR3 nucleotide sequence: TGTGCCAGCACCCTCCCGGGACTAGCGATCAATGAGCAGTTCTTC. The encoded protein is CASTLPGLAINEQFF.